The present T cell receptor (beta chain) was sequenced within a study of T cells in Graves' hyperthyroidism and ophthalmopathy. The study, taken as a whole, reports: Blood also showed most of the thyroid clonotypes that were expanded above 0.001. Ophthalmopathy prediction by the model preceded onset by a median about 6 months.

This clonotype has a count of ten or more. Its target is not known. The CDR3 is made up of 16 amino acids. Germline CDR1 reads SNHLY; CDR2 reads FYNNEI. Trimming took 7 bases from V and 5 from J; bases not matched to a gene: 14. TCR beta CDR3 regions were amplified from RNA. Initially, a first-round RT-PCR of the TCR CDR3 employed the HTBI primer set. A single record per CDR3 protein comes from TCRdb applying MiXCR to the multiplex PCR reads. The table has about 400,000 distinct CDR3 sequences, around an eighth seen once. This chain connects TRBV2 to TRBJ2-5; 9 bases align to TRBD1. Sequencing was done on a sample of blood. This clonotype was obtained from a man aged 50 to 59 with Graves' ophthalmopathy. The CDR3 region has the DNA TGTGCCAGCAAGAGGACAGGGGCCTCAAAATCGGAGACCCAGTACTTC. Translating it yields CASKRTGASKSETQYF.